This T cell receptor (beta chain) stems from a study of OX40 agonist ivuxolimab in advanced cancers. V was clipped by 0 bases and J by 5 bases, with 3 bases between them. Per germline, CDR1 MGHRA and CDR2 YSYEKL. CDR3 length equals 12 residues. Sequencing used immunoSEQ multiplex PCR; TCRdb keeps in-frame clones, though not all of them. The sample has 100,000 to 150,000 clones, about nine tenths seen once. The source material was CD4+ or CD8+ T cells sorted from blood, sampled in a trial of the OX40 agonist ivuxolimab. The J gene is TRBJ2-3, the V gene TRBV4-1, with unresolved D. This TCR came from an adult with an advanced solid tumor such as melanoma, head and neck, liver or kidney cancer. CDR3 sequence reads: CASSQDGDTQYF. CDR3 nucleotide sequence: TGCGCCAGCAGCCAAGACGGAGATACGCAGTATTTT.